The 5 T cell receptor beta chains below come from one sample, sequenced in a study of identical twins. TCRdb processed the 5' RACE reads anew with MiXCR; each CDR3 protein has one entry. This table has about 480,000 distinct CDR3 sequences, over 12% appearing once. This sample was shared with a second study, whose subject was yellow fever vaccine responses in identical twins.

The sequencing sample was made of CD4+ T cells sorted from blood. Receptors were obtained from a woman aged 18-35 years in good health.

This clonotype was seen many times. V and J are TRBV12-3 or TRBV12-4 and TRBJ1-2; D ambiguous. Trimming stripped 2 bases from V and 7 bases from J, with 8 bases between. The CDR3 sequence is 12 residues long. CDR3 protein: CASSLLLGGYTF. The DNA of the CDR3 is TGTGCCAGCAGTTTACTTCTGGGTGGCTACACCTTC.

This clonotype has a handful of counts. J is TRBJ1-1 and V is TRBV6-2 or TRBV6-3; no clear D gene. CDR3 size: 11 residues. The germline CDR1 and CDR2 sequences are MNHEY and SVGEGT. With 6 bases removed from V and 6 bases from J, the gap between germline ends came to 8 bases. The CDR3 DNA reads TGTGCCAGCAGCCGCAGTTCTGAAGCTTTCTTT. Translated: CASSRSSEAFF.

V and J are TRBV19 and TRBJ2-4; D uncertain. Germline lookup yields CDR1 LNHDA and CDR2 SQIVND (reference sequence). The germline V and J ends were trimmed by 4 bases and 0 bases, with 7 bases remaining between them. This CDR3 spans 14 amino acids. The CDR3 loop reads CASSTQLAKNIQYF. The CDR3 region has the DNA TGTGCCAGTAGTACCCAATTAGCCAAAAACATTCAGTACTTC.

The sample holds many counts of this clonotype. J is TRBJ2-1 and V is TRBV29-1; 8 positions agree with TRBD2. The CDR3 covers 13 residues. After removal of 5 bases from V and 3 bases from J, the junction contained 3 bases not matched to a gene. In germline, CDR1 is SQVTM, CDR2 ANQGSEA. The CDR3 reads CSVSTSGYNEQFF. The CDR3 bases are TGCAGCGTTAGCACTAGCGGCTACAATGAGCAGTTCTTC.

This clonotype was counted a few times. The chain joins TRBV29-1 to TRBJ2-5; 8 bases line up with TRBD2. V lost 8 bases and J lost 4; bases outside the gene matches: 3. Germline V gene sequence: CDR1 SQVTM, CDR2 ANQGSEA. The length of the CDR3 is 11 residues. CDR3 sequence: CSTGLAETQYF. The CDR3 DNA follows: TGCAGCACCGGACTAGCAGAGACCCAGTACTTC. Full variable domain (outside the CDR3, taken from reference TRBV29-1 and TRBJ2-5): SAVISQKPSRDICQRGTSLTIQCQVDSQVTMMFWYRQQPGQSLTLIATANQGSEATYESGFVIDKFPISRPNLTFSTLTVSNMSPEDSSIYLCSTGLAETQYFGPGTRLLVL.